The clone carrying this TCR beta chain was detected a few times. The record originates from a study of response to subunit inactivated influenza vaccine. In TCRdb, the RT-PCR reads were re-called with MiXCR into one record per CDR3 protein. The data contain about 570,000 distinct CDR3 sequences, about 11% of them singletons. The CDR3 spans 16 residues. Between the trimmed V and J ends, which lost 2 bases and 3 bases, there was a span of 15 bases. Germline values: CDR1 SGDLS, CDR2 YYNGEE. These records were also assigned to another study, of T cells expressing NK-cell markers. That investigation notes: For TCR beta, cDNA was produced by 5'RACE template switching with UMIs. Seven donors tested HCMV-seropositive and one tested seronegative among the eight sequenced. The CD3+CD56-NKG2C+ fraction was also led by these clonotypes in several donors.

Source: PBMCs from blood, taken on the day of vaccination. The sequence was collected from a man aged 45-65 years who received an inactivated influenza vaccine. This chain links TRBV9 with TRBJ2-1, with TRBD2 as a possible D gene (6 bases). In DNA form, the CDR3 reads TGTGCCAGCAGCGTCGGGTCGGGAGTAAACTACAATGAGCAGTTCTTC. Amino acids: CASSVGSGVNYNEQFF. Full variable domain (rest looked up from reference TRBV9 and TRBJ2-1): DSGVTQTPKHLITATGQRVTLRCSPRSGDLSVYWYQQSLDQGLQFLIQYYNGEERAKGNILERFSAQQFPDLHSELNLSSLELGDSALYFCASSVGSGVNYNEQFFGPGTRLTVL.